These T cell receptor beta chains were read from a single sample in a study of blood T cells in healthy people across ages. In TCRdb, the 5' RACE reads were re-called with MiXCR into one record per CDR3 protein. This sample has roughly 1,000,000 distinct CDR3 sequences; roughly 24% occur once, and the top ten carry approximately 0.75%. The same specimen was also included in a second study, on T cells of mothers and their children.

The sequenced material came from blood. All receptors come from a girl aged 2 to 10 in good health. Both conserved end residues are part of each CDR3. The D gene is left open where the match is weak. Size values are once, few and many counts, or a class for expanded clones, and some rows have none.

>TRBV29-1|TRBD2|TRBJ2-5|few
CSVEEGLAGEETQYF
TGCAGCGTTGAAGAAGGCCTAGCGGGAGAGGAGACCCAGTACTTC
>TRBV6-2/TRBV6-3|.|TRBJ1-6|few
CASTPSGNSPLHF
TGTGCCAGCACCCCCTCGGGGAATTCACCCCTCCACTTT
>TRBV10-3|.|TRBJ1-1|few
CAISDMGGNGGEAFF
TGTGCCATCAGTGACATGGGGGGGAACGGTGGTGAAGCTTTCTTT
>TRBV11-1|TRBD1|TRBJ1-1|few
CASSRWKGTGNEAFF
TGTGCCAGCAGCCGATGGAAAGGGACAGGTAATGAAGCTTTCTTT
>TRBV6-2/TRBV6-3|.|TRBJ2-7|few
CASRPTQIFHEQYF
TGTGCCAGCAGACCGACCCAGATATTCCACGAGCAGTACTTC
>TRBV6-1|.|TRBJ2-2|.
CASRVGGAGELFF
TGTGCCAGCAGGGTCGGAGGGGCCGGGGAGCTGTTTTTT
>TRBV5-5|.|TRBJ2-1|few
CASSLSSRGNEQFF
TGTGCCAGCAGCTTGTCATCAAGGGGCAATGAGCAGTTCTTC
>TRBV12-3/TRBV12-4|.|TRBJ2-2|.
CASSHYRGDGAGELFF
TGTGCCAGCAGTCACTACCGGGGAGACGGGGCCGGGGAGCTGTTTTTT
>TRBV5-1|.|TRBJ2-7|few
CASSSGVEEQYF
TGTGCCAGCAGCTCAGGGGTAGAAGAGCAGTACTTC
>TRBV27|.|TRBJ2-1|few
CASSLDPRGSYNEQFF
TGTGCCAGCAGTCTGGACCCGCGGGGCTCCTACAATGAGCAGTTCTTC
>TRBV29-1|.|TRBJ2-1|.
CSVPVSPYNEQFF
TGCAGCGTTCCAGTCTCACCCTACAATGAGCAGTTCTTC
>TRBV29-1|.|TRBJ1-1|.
CSFHNRGVEAFF
TGCAGCTTTCATAATAGGGGGGTTGAAGCTTTCTTT
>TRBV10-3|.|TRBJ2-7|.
CAISETGTPSYEQYF
TGTGCCATCAGTGAAACCGGGACTCCTTCCTACGAGCAGTACTTC
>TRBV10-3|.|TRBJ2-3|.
CAINLRDGGTDTQYF
TGTGCCATCAATCTGAGAGACGGCGGCACAGATACGCAGTATTTT
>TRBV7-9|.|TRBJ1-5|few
CASSHGLNQPQHF
TGTGCCAGCAGCCATGGACTGAACCAGCCCCAGCATTTT
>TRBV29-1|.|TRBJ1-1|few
CSVAQKMNTEAFF
TGCAGCGTTGCCCAGAAGATGAACACTGAAGCTTTCTTT
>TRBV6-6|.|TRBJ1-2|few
CASSYDTTSNYGYTF
TGTGCCAGCAGTTACGACACGACCTCTAACTATGGCTACACCTTC
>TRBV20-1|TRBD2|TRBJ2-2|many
CSARESGSGITGELFF
TGCAGTGCTAGAGAGAGCGGGAGTGGGATCACCGGGGAGCTGTTTTTT
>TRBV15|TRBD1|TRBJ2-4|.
CATSRDRQGEGIQYF
TGTGCCACCAGCAGAGATCGACAGGGCGAGGGCATTCAGTACTTC
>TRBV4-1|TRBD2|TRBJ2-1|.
CASSPWGGSRNNEQFF
TGCGCCAGCAGCCCTTGGGGCGGGAGTAGGAACAATGAGCAGTTCTTC
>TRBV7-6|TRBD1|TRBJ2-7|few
CASSPRRGRSRYEQYF
TGTGCCAGCAGCCCAAGAAGGGGGCGCTCCCGGTACGAGCAGTACTTC
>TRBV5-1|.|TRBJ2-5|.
CASSLVGPGEETQYF
TGCGCCAGCAGCTTGGTGGGCCCCGGGGAAGAGACCCAGTACTTC
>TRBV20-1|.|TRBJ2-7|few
CSARPLDTPAYEQYF
TGCAGTGCTAGGCCACTCGACACCCCTGCCTACGAGCAGTACTTC
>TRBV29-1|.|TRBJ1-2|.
CSVVAGRLGYTF
TGCAGCGTTGTAGCAGGGAGGCTTGGCTACACCTTC
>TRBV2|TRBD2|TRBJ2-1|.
CASIGTSSYNEQFF
TGTGCCAGCATAGGGACTAGCTCCTACAATGAGCAGTTCTTC
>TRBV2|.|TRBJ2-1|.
CASRDVGGGEQFF
TGTGCCAGCAGGGACGTCGGGGGCGGTGAGCAGTTCTTC
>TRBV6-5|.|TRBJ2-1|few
CASSYSVGPSYNEQFF
TGTGCCAGCAGTTACTCGGTGGGACCATCCTACAATGAGCAGTTCTTC
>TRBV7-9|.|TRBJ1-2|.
CASSPLSDPNYGYTF
TGTGCCAGCAGCCCATTGTCAGACCCTAACTATGGCTACACCTTC
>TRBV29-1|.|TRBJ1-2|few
CSASGQKTNYGYTF
TGCAGCGCCAGCGGACAGAAAACTAACTATGGCTACACCTTC
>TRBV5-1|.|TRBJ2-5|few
CASKMVQEETQYF
TGCGCCAGCAAAATGGTGCAGGAGGAGACCCAGTACTTC
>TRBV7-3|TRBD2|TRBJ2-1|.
CASSEGLAGDTEQFF
TGTGCCAGCAGCGAAGGACTAGCGGGAGACACTGAGCAGTTCTTC
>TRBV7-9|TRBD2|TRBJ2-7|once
CASSLASGGTSLEQYF
TGTGCCAGCAGCTTAGCCAGCGGGGGGACTTCTCTCGAGCAGTACTTC